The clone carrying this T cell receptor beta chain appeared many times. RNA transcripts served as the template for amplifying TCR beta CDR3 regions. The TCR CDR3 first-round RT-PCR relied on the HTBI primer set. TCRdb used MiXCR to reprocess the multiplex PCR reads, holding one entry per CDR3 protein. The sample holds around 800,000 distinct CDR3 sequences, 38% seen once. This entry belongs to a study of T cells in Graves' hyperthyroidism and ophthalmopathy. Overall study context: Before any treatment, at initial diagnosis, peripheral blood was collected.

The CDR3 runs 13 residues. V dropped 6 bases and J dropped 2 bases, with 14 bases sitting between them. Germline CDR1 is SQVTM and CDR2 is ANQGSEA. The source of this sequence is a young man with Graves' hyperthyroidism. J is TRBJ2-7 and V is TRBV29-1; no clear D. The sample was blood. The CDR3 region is CSVVLFEAYEQYF. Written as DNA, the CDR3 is TGCAGCGTCGTCCTATTCGAAGCCTACGAGCAGTACTTC.